This TCR beta chain was identified during a study of monozygotic twins with inflammatory bowel disease. Whole-study findings and limits: A distinction between different T cell subtypes was not possible. Evidence did not back any single strong signal or clonotype linked to IBD. IBD-affected twins scored below their healthy co-twins in TCRbeta diversity (inverse Simpson).

On this clonotype: Its antigen is as yet unknown.

The study subjected TCRalpha and TCRbeta cDNA to two nested PCRs of 16 and 9 cycles. TCRdb re-called the 5' RACE reads; every CDR3 protein appears as one record, without DNA. The sample holds roughly 100,000 distinct CDR3 sequences. There are 17 residues in the CDR3. Germline V lookup: CDR1 MNHEY, CDR2 SVGAGI. The chain combines TRBV6-5 with TRBJ2-3; TCRdb designates TRBD2, a call that cannot be tested without DNA. The clonotype was recovered from a human donor with ulcerative colitis or Crohn's disease, or a healthy co-twin of an affected twin (not recorded which). The material sequenced was blood. The CDR3 here is CASSYSQTSGGSDTQYF.